The T cell receptor beta chain described here comes from a study of T-cell reconstitution after alpha-beta-depleted transplantation in children (dated by TCRdb to 2016 to 2017). For the wider study: Using TCR repertoire profiling, the study followed T-cell immune reconstitution in a quantitative way in children after TCRalphabeta/CD19-depleted allogeneic hematopoietic cell transplantation. Study-wide conclusions, independent of this receptor: The apparently early recovery of alphabetaT-cell counts about two months after transplant reportedly depended on only several hundred rapidly expanded clones that came from non-depleted graft cells. The high TCRbeta diversity at day 60 in some patients was ascribed to recipient T cells and intrathymic progenitors that had survived conditioning. Over the following months the frequencies of hyperexpanded clones went down, and after one year T-cell counts and TCRbeta diversity were mostly credited to newly produced T cells.

This clonotype was seen many times. Its antigen is still unknown. No much larger clone is present one base from it, and per-base qualities are unavailable. The receptor library was made with PCR. The sequencer listed for this sample is Illumina HiSeq 2500. TCR library preparation used molecular barcoding, with unique molecular identifiers applied to normalize quantification of the TCRbeta repertoire. The public reads were reprocessed in TCRdb via fastp at Q25 and MiXCR, keeping in-frame beta chains. Each CDR3 protein gets just one entry, which takes the most common genes and DNA from the rows behind it. The sample data list 120,000 to 150,000 distinct CDR3 sequences, and 8.5% to 10% of these were observed just once. The ten largest account for roughly 20% of the sample. The CDR3 contains 14 residues, cysteine and phenylalanine counted. The only DNA kept is the CDR3, 42 bases in frame from the first base. The germline V gene (reference sequence) supplies CDR1 DFQATT and CDR2 SNEGSKA. V is clipped by 1 base and J by 4 bases, and the sequence between their germline boundaries is 14 bases long.

The treatment or condition label here, explained by the study, means: allogeneic hematopoietic cell transplantation with graft depleted of TCRalphabeta T cells and CD19 B cells. Transplant recipients were children who received TCRalphabeta/CD19-depleted allogeneic hematopoietic cell grafts. The sequence derives from a female patient aged 2-15 years who had a stem cell transplant for congenital amegakaryocytic thrombocytopenia, so the T cells may come from the graft donor. The sequences come from PBMCs, mostly from graft donor cells, collected 180 days after TCRalphabeta/CD19-depleted stem cell transplant. The rearrangement joined TRBV20-1 to TRBJ2-7; the D gene identity is not certain. The sequenced DNA is TGCAGTGCTAGAGTATCCAGCGTGGCGTACGAGCAGTACTTC. It translates to CSARVSSVAYEQYF.